The clone carrying this T cell receptor (beta chain) was picked up a small number of times. These data belong to a study of T cells after yellow fever vaccination. A single record per CDR3 protein comes from TCRdb applying MiXCR to the 5' RACE reads. Of fewer than 400,000 distinct CDR3 sequences in the sample, 6% to 8% were seen once. The CDR3 consists of 19 residues. Germline assignment: CDR1 DFQATT and CDR2 SNEGSKA (reference sequence). Germline trimming cut 0 bases from V and 4 bases from J; bases unmatched to any gene: 8. The sequence derives from a man aged 25 to 40 who received the YFV17D yellow fever vaccine. The chain combines TRBV20-1 with TRBJ2-2; TRBD2 agrees at 16 bases. The sample in question was PBMCs, obtained 5 days after the yellow fever booster vaccination. CDR3 region: CSARDLGGTSGRGTGELFF. The CDR3 nucleotides read TGCAGTGCTAGAGATCTAGGGGGGACTAGCGGGAGGGGCACCGGGGAGCTGTTTTTT.